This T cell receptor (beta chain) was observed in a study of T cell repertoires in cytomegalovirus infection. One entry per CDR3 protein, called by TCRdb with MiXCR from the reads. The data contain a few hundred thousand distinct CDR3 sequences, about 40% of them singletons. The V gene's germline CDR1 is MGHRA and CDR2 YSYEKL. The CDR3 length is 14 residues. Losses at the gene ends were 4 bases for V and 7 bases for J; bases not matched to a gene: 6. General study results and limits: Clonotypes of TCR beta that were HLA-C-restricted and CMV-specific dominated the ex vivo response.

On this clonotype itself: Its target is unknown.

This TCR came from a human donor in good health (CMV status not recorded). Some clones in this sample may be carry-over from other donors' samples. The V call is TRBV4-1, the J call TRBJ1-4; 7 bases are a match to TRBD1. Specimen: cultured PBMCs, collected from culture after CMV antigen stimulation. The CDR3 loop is CASSRREGAEKLFF. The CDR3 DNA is TGCGCCAGCAGCCGCAGGGAGGGGGCTGAAAAACTGTTTTTT.